The following is a T cell receptor (beta chain) sequence with its context. This specimen comes from a study of CD8 T cells in Susac syndrome. Controls were age- and sex-matched healthy donors. Germline assignment: CDR1 ENHRY and CDR2 SYGVKD. V lost 0 bases to trimming and J lost 4 bases, with 12 bases between them. The CDR3 is made up of 15 amino acids. RNA amounts of about 0.5 to 1 ug underwent reverse transcription with random hexamers. TCRdb called the immunoSEQ multiplex PCR reads again in MiXCR, with one record for every CDR3 protein. The table has 45,000 to 55,000 distinct CDR3 sequences, 80% to 95% seen once.

Sequencing was performed on CD8+ T cells from PBMCs. This TCR derives from a human donor in good health. The chain has TRBV10-3 and TRBJ1-2, with D unclear. The chain's CDR3 is CAISESDFLLYGYTF. CDR3 sequence (DNA): TGTGCCATCAGTGAGTCGGACTTCTTGCTCTATGGCTACACCTTC.